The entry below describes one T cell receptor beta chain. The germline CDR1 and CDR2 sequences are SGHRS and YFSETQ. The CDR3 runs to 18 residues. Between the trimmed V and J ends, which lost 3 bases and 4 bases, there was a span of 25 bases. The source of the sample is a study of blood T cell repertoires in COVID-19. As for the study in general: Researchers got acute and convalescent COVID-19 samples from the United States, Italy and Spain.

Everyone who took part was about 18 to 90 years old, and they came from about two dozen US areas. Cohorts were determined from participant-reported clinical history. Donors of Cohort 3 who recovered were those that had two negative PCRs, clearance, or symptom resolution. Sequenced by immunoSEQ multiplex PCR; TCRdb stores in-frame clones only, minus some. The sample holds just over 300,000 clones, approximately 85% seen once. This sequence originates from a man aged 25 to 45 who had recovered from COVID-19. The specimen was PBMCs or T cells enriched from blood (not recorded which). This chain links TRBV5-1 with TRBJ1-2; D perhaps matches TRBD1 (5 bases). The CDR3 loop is CASSSGGLFQGSTYGYTF. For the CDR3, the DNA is TGCGCCAGCAGCTCGGGTGGGTTGTTTCAGGGCTCCACCTATGGCTACACCTTC.